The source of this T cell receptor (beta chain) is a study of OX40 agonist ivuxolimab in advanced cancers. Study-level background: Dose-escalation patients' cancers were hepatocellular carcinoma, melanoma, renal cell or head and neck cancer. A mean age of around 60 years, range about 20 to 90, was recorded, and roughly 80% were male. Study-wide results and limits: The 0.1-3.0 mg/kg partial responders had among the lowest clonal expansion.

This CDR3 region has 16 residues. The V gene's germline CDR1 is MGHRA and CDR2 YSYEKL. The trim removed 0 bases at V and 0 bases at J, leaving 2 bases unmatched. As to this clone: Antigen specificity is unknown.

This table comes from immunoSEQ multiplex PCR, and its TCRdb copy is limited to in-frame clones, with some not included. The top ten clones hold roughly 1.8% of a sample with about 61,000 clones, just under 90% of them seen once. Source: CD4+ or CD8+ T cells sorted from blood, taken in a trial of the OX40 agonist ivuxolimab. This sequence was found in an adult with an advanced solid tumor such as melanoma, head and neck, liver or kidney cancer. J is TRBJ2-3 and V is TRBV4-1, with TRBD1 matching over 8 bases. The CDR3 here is CASSQDRTGSTDTQYF. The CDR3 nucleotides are TGCGCCAGCAGCCAAGATAGGACAGGGAGCACAGATACGCAGTATTTT.